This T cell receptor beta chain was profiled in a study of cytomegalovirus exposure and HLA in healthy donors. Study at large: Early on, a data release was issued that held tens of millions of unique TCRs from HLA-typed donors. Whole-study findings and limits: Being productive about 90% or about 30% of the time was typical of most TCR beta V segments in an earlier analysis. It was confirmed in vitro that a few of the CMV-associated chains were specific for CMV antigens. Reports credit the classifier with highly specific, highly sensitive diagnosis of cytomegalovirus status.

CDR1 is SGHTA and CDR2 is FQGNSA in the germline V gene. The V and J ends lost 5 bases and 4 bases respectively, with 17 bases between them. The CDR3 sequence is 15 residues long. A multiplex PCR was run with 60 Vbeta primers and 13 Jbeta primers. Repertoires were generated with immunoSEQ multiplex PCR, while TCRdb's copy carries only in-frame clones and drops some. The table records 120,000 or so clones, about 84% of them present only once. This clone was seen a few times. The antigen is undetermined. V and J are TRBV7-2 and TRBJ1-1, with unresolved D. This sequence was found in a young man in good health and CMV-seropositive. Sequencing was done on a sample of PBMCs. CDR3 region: CASSRTFWESTEAFF. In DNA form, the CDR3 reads TGTGCCAGCAGCCGCACCTTTTGGGAGAGCACTGAAGCTTTCTTT.